This TCR beta chain appears in the sequencing data of a study of blood T cell repertoires in COVID-19 (dated by TCRdb to 2018 to 2021). General notes on the study: Samples covering the acute and convalescent phases of COVID-19 were provided by collaborators in the United States, Italy and Spain. The material from the prospective study consisted of cDNA or gDNA derived from T cells, B-cell-depleted T cells, or PBMCs. Subjects who had been exposed to COVID-19, were actively infected with it, or had recovered from it provided the deeply sampled blood TCRbeta repertoires that made up the dataset. The repertoires were made available in a free public database intended to serve as a resource for research on the immune response to SARS-CoV-2. The samples were drawn from two sources: the first 160 participants of the ongoing ImmuneRACE study, and about 1,300 subjects contributed by 6 global collaborators. Sample metadata almost always included a de-identified subject ID, COVID-19 status, age in years and sex. Where available, HLA class I and class II types were taken from metadata supplied by the sample provider and were not determined by assay-based typing.

The research as a whole found: Clinical and demographic metadata were provided uncurated, with the amount varying by source and participant.

Cut back by 3 bases and 7 bases, the V and J ends lie 13 bases apart. The germline V gene (reference sequence) provides CDR1 LNHDA and CDR2 SQIVND. Counted from cysteine to phenylalanine, this CDR3 has 14 amino acids. Of the read, only the CDR3 DNA is kept; its 42 bases are in frame from base 1. The immunoSEQ Assay, a bias-controlled multiplex PCR, was used to amplify TCRbeta CDR3 regions from genomic DNA. The published analysis was carried out like this. Within the assay, amplification of reference gene primers was used to estimate how many nucleated cells each sample contained. To quantify the absolute abundance of each unique TCRbeta CDR3 rearrangement, sequence reads were collapsed and filtered. For each sample, productive Simpson clonality was calculated by taking the square root of Simpson's diversity index across productive rearrangements. This is the immuneACCESS table as TCRdb keeps it, with only in-frame sequences that have V and J called. A part of the clones is gone; compared with another copy, unresolved V genes explain less than half, and the rest is unexplained. That table furnishes V, J and clone size, whereas the DNA furnished D and trimming. This sample holds a few hundred thousand clones; around nine tenths were observed only once. The leading ten clones occupy about 9.4% of the sample.

In the case of this clone: This clone's antigen is unknown. Per-nucleotide qualities are absent, and no much larger clonotype sits a single base away.

Enrolling through a virtual design, the prospective study's participants ranged in age from roughly 18 to 100 years and lived across roughly 24 United States geographic areas. In the prospective study, participants were assigned to cohorts based on the clinical history participants reported in a screening survey and a study questionnaire. Recovered participants in ImmuneRACE Cohort 3 were defined as having two consecutive negative NP/OP PCR tests, clearance from a healthcare professional, or resolution of symptoms. Mobile phlebotomists in the prospective study collected whole blood, serum and a nasopharyngeal or oropharyngeal swab from every participant. Prospective study participants could optionally give additional blood draws and questionnaires over an approximately two-month period. Before DNA extraction, blood samples from the prospective study were shipped at room temperature or frozen.

Sample: PBMCs or T cells enriched from blood (not recorded which). The clonotype originates from a woman between 50 and 59 years old who had recovered from COVID-19. The chain links TRBV19 with TRBJ1-5; there is no confident call for the D gene. Here the CDR3 is given as CASSMTVGRQPQHF. Here is the DNA: TGTGCCAGTAGTATGACGGTCGGGAGGCAGCCCCAGCATTTT. The entire variable domain, with the stretches around the CDR3 drawn from the reference TRBV19 and TRBJ1-5 proteins, is DGGITQSPKYLFRKEGQNVTLSCEQNLNHDAMYWYRQDPGQGLRLIYYSQIVNDFQKGDIAEGYSVSREKKESFPLTVTSAQKNPTAFYLCASSMTVGRQPQHFGDGTRLSIL.